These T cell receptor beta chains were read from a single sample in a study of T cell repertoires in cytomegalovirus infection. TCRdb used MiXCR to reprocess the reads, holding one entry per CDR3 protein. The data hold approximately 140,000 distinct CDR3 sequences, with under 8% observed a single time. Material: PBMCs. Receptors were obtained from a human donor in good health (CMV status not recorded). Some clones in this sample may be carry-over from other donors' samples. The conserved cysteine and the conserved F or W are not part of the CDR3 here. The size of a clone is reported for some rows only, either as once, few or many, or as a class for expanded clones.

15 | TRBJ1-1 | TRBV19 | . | ASSPTMPGQGNTEAF
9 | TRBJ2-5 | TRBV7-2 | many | ASRSQETQY
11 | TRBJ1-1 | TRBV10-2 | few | ASLGLITTEAF
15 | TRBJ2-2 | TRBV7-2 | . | ASSPHRGEVYTGELF
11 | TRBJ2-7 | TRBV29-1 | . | SVVRTGSYEQY
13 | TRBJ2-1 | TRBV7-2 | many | ASSLFGLASHEQF
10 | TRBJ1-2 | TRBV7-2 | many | ASSLASYGYT
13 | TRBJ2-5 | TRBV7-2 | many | ASSLGLGTRETQY
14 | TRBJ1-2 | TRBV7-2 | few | ASSLGSGLFYYGYT
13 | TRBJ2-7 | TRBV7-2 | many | ASSLSGGARDEQY
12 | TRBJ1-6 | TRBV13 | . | ASSATGYGSPLH
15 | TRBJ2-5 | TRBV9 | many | ASSIGLAGGRQETQY
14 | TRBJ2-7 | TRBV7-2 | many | ASSTFVSAEGYEQY
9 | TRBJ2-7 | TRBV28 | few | ASGEDYEQY
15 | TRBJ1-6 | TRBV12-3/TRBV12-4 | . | ASRWGQGGSYNSPLH
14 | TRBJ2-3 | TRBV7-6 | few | ASSHPWAGGTDTQY
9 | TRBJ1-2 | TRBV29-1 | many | SVGRDVFAS
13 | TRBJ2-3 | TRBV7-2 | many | ASSLVGLSTDTQY
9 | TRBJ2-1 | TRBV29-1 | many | SVVPPPEQF
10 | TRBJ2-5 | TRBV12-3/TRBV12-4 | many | ASKGVQETQY
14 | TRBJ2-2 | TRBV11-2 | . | ASSPISGTSTGELF
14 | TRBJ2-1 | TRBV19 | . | ASSIGRLAGNNEQF
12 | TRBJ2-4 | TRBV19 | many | ASSLQDPEDIQY
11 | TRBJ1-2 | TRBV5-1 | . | ASSLEADYGYT
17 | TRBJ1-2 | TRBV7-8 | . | ASSFLTSEAGGVYYGYT
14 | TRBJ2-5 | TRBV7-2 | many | ASSFASGGNQQTQY
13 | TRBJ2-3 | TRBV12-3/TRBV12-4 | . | ASSRSGTSTDTQY
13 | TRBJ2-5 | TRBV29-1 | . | SVEFENSLQETQY
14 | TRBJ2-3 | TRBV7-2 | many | ASSDTGTGVTDTQY
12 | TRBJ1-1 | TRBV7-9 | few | ASSLEQLATEAF
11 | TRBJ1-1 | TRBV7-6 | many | ASSLAGRAEAF
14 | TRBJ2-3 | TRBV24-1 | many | ATSDPVAGAGDTQY
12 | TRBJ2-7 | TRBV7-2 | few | ASSLPGQGNEQY
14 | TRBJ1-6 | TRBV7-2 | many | ASSGGGQAYNSPLH
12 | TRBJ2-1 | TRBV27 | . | ASRVSGGVGEQF
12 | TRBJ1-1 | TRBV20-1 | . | SARPPGRNTEAF
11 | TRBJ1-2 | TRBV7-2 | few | ASSPDGNYGYT
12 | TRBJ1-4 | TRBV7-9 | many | ASRLSGINEKLF
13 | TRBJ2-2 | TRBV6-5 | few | ASSYYTTATGELF
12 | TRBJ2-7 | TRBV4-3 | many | ASSQDPGTYEQY
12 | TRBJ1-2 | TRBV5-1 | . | ASTPTPNEDGYT
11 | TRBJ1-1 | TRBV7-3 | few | ASRQGSYTEAF
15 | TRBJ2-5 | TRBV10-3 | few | ATARDLQFGLQETQY
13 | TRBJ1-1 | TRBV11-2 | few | ASSKDRVANTEAF
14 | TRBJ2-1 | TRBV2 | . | ASSLSGASSYNEQF